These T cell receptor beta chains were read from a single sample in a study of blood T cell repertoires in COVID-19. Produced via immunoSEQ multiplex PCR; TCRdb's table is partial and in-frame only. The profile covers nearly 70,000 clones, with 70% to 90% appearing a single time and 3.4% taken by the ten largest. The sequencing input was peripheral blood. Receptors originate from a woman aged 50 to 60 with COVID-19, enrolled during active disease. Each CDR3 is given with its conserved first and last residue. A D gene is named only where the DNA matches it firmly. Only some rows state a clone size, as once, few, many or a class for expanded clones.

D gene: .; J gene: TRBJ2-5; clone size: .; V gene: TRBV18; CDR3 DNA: TGTGCCAGCTCACCTCGCGGGGAGACCCAGTACTTC; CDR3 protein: CASSPRGETQYF
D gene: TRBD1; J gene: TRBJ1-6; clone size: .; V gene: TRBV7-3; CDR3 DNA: TGTGCCAGCAGCTTAACAGGGGGCGGTTCACCCCTCCACTTT; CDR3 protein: CASSLTGGGSPLHF
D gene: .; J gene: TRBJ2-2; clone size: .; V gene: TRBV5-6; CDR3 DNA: TGTGCCAGCAGTCCCCGACTAGTTCTCGGCGGGGAGCTGTTTTTT; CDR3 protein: CASSPRLVLGGELFF
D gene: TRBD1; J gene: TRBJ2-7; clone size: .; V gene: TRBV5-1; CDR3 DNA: TGCGCCAGCAGCTGGGACAGACCGATCTACGAGCAGTACTTC; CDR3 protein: CASSWDRPIYEQYF
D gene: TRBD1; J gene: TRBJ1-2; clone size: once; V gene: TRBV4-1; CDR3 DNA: TGCGCCAGCAGCCAAGAGGGACAGAATTATGGCTACACCTTC; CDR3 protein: CASSQEGQNYGYTF
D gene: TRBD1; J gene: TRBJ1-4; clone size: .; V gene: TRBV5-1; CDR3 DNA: TGCGCCAGCAGCGCCTGGACAGGGGTTGAAAAACTGTTTTTT; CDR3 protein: CASSAWTGVEKLFF
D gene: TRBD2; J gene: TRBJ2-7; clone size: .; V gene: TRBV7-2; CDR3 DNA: TGTGCCAGCAGCTTAAGTACTAGCGGGTACGAGCAGTACTTC; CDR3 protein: CASSLSTSGYEQYF
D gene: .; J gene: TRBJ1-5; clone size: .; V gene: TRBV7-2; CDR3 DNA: TGTGCCAGCAGCTTTGGGGGGGTTAGCAATCAGCCCCAGCATTTT; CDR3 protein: CASSFGGVSNQPQHF
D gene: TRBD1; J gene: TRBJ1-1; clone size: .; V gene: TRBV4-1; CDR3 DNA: TGCGCCAGCAGCCTACCGGGACAGGGATTTATGGCTTTCTTT; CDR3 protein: CASSLPGQGFMAFF
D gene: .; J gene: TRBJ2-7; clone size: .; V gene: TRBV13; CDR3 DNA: TGTGCCAGCAGCTTAGACATAGCCTTGGTAAAAACTTACGAGCAGTACTTC; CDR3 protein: CASSLDIALVKTYEQYF
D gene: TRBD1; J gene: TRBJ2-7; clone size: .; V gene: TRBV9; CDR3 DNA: TGTGCCAGCAGCGTAGATGGGGACAGAACCTACGAGCAGTACTTC; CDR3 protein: CASSVDGDRTYEQYF
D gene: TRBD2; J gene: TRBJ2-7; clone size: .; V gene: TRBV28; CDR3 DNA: TGTGCCAGCACCAGATCCCAGGGAAGACTAGCGCGTCAGTACTTC; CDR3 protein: CASTRSQGRLARQYF
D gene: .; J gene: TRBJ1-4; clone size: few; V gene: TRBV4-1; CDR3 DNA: TGCGCCAGCAGGGGGGGGATTACCTCTGAAAAACTGTTTTTT; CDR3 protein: CASRGGITSEKLFF
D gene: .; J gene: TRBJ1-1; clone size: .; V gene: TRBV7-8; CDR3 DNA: TGTGCCAGCAGTTTTACGGAGGACAGCGAAGCTTTCTTT; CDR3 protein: CASSFTEDSEAFF
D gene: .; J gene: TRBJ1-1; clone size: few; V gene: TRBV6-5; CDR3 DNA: TGTGCCAGCAATCCGGATAAGGGGTTGAACACTGAAGCTTTCTTT; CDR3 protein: CASNPDKGLNTEAFF
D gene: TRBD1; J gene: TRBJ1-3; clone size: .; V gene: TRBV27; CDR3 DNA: TGTGCCAGCAGTCCCTCCCAGGGGGATTCTGGAAACACCATATATTTT; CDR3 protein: CASSPSQGDSGNTIYF
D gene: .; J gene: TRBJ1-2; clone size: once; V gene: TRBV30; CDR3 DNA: TGTGCCTTTCAGGGCCCTTCTAACTATGGCTACACCTTC; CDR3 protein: CAFQGPSNYGYTF
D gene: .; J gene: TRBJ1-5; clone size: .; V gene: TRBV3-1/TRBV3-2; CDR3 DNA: TGTGCCAGCAGCCTTTTGGGAGGAAATCAGCCCCAGCATTTT; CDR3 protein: CASSLLGGNQPQHF
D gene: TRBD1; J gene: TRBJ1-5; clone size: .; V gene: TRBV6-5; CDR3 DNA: TGTGCCAGCAGCCCCGACAGGGGGCAAGGTGGGCCCCAGCATTTT; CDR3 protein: CASSPDRGQGGPQHF
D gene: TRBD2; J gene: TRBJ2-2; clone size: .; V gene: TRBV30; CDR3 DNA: TGTGCCTGGAGTGTACGGGGGGACGGGGAGCTGTTTTTT; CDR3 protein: CAWSVRGDGELFF
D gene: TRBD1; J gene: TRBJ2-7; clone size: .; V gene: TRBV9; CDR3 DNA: TGTGCCAGCAGCCAGACGACAGGGGGAACCGACGAGCAGTACTTC; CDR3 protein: CASSQTTGGTDEQYF
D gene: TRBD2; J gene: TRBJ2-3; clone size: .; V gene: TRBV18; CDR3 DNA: TGTGCCAGCTCACCAACTAGCGGCGCAGATACGCAGTATTTT; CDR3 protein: CASSPTSGADTQYF
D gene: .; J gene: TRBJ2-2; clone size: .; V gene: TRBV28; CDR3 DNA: TGTGCCAGCAGTTTGGTGGGGGGTCGCACCGGGGAGCTGTTTTTT; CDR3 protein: CASSLVGGRTGELFF
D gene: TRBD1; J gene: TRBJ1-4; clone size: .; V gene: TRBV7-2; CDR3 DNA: TGTGCCAGCAGCTTAGGGACAGGGTTTTTTGAAAAACTGTTTTTT; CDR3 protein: CASSLGTGFFEKLFF
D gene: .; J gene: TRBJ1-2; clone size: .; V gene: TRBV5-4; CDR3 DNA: TGTGCCAGCAGCCCCTCGGGGGGGGTTAACTATGGCTACACCTTC; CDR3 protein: CASSPSGGVNYGYTF
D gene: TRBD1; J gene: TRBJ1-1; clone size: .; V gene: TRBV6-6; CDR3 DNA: TGTGCCAGCAGTTCCGCCGGGACAGGGAAGACTGAAGCTTTCTTT; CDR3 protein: CASSSAGTGKTEAFF
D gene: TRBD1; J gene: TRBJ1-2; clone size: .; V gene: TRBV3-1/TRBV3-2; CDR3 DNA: TGTGCCAGCAGCCTTTCGACAGGGATCTATGGCTACACCTTC; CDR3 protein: CASSLSTGIYGYTF
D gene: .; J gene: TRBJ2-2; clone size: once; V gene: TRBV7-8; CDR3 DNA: TGTGCCAGCAGCTTAACCGGGAACGGGGTGAACACCGGGGAGCTGTTTTTT; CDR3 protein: CASSLTGNGVNTGELFF
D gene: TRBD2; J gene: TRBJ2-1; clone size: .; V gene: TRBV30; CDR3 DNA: TGTGCCTGGAGTGTACCTAGCGGGGGGTATGAGCAGTTCTTC; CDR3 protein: CAWSVPSGGYEQFF
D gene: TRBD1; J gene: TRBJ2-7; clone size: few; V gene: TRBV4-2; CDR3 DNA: TGTGCCAGCAGCCAGGGGGGACAGGAGACAGCCGAGCAGTACTTC; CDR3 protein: CASSQGGQETAEQYF
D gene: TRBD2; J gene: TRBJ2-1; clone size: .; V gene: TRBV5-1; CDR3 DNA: TGCGCCAGCGGAAGGTTTAGCGGGACCAACAATGAGCAGTTCTTC; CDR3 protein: CASGRFSGTNNEQFF
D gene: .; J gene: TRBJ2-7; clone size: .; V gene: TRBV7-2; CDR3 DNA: TGTGCCAGCAGCTTGGGACTTAACTACGAGCAGTACTTC; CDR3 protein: CASSLGLNYEQYF
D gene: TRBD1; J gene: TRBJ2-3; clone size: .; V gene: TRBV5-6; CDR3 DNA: TGTGCCAGCAGCGCCTGGACAGGGTTGGAAGATACGCAGTATTTT; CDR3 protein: CASSAWTGLEDTQYF
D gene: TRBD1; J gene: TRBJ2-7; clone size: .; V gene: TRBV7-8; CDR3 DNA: TGTGCCAGCAGCTTAGGACAGGGGCTCAACAGGCGATACGAGCAGTACTTC; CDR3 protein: CASSLGQGLNRRYEQYF
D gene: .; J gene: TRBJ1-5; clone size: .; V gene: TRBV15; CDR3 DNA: TGTGCCACCAGCAGGGGGGCCAATCAGCCCCAGCATTTT; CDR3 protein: CATSRGANQPQHF